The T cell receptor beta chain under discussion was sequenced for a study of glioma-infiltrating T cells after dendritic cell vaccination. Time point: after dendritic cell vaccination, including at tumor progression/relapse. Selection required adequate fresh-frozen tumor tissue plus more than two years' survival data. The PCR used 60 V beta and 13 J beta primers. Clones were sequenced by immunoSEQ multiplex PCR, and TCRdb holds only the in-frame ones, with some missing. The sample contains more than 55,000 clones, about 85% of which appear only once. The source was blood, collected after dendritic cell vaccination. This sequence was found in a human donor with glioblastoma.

The CDR3 loop is CASSEALWPSEFF. CDR3 coding DNA: TGTGCCAGCAGTGAAGCGCTTTGGCCTAGCGAGTTCTTC. The V call is TRBV6-1, the J call TRBJ2-1; possible D gene TRBD2, 6 bases. V was pared by 0 bases and J by 14 bases, with 14 bases between. The CDR3 has 13 residues. Germline V CDR1 and CDR2: MNHNS, SASEGT.